This T cell receptor beta chain stems from a study of memory CD4+ T cells and cytomegalovirus serostatus. Study overall: Donors were healthy Belgian adults, several CMV seropositive and about 24 seronegative.

Single viable CD3+CD4+CD8-CD45RO+ cells were sorted as the memory CD4+ T cells. Positive selection with CD4 microbeads enriched total CD4+ T cells. Only in-frame clones appear in the TCRdb table, and some are missing; sequencing was by immunoSEQ multiplex PCR. The data show 55,000 to 60,000 clones, with 80% to 90% seen just once and 0.85% to 1.2% held by the top ten. Germline values: CDR1 MNHNY, CDR2 SVGAGI (reference sequence). Unmatched junction bases numbered 9, after V lost 8 bases and J lost 0 bases. The CDR3 contains 15 residues. This receptor was taken from an adult in good health and CMV-seronegative. The chain combines TRBV6-6 with TRBJ2-5, with 7 positions matching TRBD1. Specimen: memory CD4+ T cells from blood. The CDR3 coding sequence is TGTGCCAGCCGGTCGACAGGGTCGTACCAAGAGACCCAGTACTTC. Its protein is CASRSTGSYQETQYF.